A selection of T cell receptor beta chains follows, all from one sample in a study of T-cell reconstitution after alpha-beta-depleted transplantation in children. TCRdb processed the PCR reads anew with MiXCR; each CDR3 protein has one entry. This table has 550,000 to 800,000 distinct CDR3 sequences, about 12% appearing once. The sample here was PBMCs, taken before TCRalphabeta/CD19-depleted stem cell transplant. Every receptor here comes from a girl aged 2 to 9 with congenital amegakaryocytic thrombocytopenia, due to receive a stem cell transplant. Each CDR3 is given with its conserved first and last residue. D genes are given only for firm matches. Size is omitted from some rows. Given values are once, few, many or a class for expanded clones.

size: NA
J: TRBJ1-5
V: TRBV12-3/TRBV12-4
D: NA
CDR3: CASRGGGNQPQHF
DNA: TGTGCCAGCAGGGGTGGGGGAAATCAGCCCCAGCATTTT

size: few
J: TRBJ2-1
V: TRBV7-9
D: NA
CDR3: CASSHRTWFF
DNA: TGTGCCAGCAGCCATCGGACTTGGTTCTTC

size: many
J: TRBJ2-5
V: TRBV20-1
D: TRBD2
CDR3: CSALTSGMETQYF
DNA: TGCAGTGCCCTGACTAGCGGGATGGAGACCCAGTACTTC

size: few
J: TRBJ2-1
V: TRBV28
D: NA
CDR3: CASSFFPGSPNEQFF
DNA: TGTGCCAGCAGTTTTTTCCCTGGGAGTCCCAATGAGCAGTTCTTC

size: many
J: TRBJ2-3
V: TRBV24-1
D: TRBD1
CDR3: CATSVRGQSTDTQYF
DNA: TGTGCCACCAGTGTTCGGGGACAGAGCACAGATACGCAGTATTTT

size: many
J: TRBJ1-1
V: TRBV11-2
D: NA
CDR3: CASSQTYTRGEAFF
DNA: TGTGCCAGCAGCCAAACATACACGAGAGGTGAAGCTTTCTTT

size: few
J: TRBJ2-1
V: TRBV15
D: TRBD2
CDR3: CATSRVALGLAGAYNEQFF
DNA: TGTGCCACCAGCAGAGTTGCCCTGGGACTAGCGGGAGCCTACAATGAGCAGTTCTTC

size: many
J: TRBJ2-3
V: TRBV6-2/TRBV6-3
D: NA
CDR3: CASSSRAVGPPDTQYF
DNA: TGTGCCAGCAGTTCTAGGGCAGTTGGGCCGCCGGATACGCAGTATTTT

size: many
J: TRBJ2-3
V: TRBV12-3/TRBV12-4
D: TRBD1
CDR3: CASSPDRGRTDTQYF
DNA: TGTGCCAGCAGCCCAGACAGGGGAAGAACAGATACGCAGTATTTT

size: many
J: TRBJ1-4
V: TRBV7-8
D: TRBD1
CDR3: CASSLTGDEKLFF
DNA: TGTGCCAGCAGCTTAACAGGGGATGAAAAACTGTTTTTT

size: many
J: TRBJ1-2
V: TRBV30
D: NA
CDR3: CAFDGYTF
DNA: TGTGCCTTCGATGGCTACACCTTC

size: few
J: TRBJ2-1
V: TRBV2
D: NA
CDR3: CASDFRDNEQFF
DNA: TGTGCCAGCGACTTTAGGGACAATGAGCAGTTCTTC

size: few
J: TRBJ1-3
V: TRBV30
D: NA
CDR3: CAWSVPLPFGNTIYF
DNA: TGTGCCTGGAGTGTTCCCCTGCCATTTGGAAACACCATATATTTT

size: many
J: TRBJ2-7
V: TRBV7-2
D: NA
CDR3: CASSLRLPGSREQYF
DNA: TGTGCCAGCAGCTTACGGCTTCCGGGGTCCAGGGAGCAGTACTTC

size: NA
J: TRBJ2-7
V: TRBV18
D: TRBD2
CDR3: CASSPLRAGAYEQYF
DNA: TGTGCCAGCTCACCATTGCGAGCGGGGGCCTACGAGCAGTACTTC

size: many
J: TRBJ1-2
V: TRBV12-3/TRBV12-4
D: NA
CDR3: CASSLTEDGGYTF
DNA: TGTGCCAGCAGTTTAACAGAGGACGGTGGCTACACCTTC

size: many
J: TRBJ1-2
V: TRBV5-1
D: TRBD1
CDR3: CASSWTGTHYGYTF
DNA: TGCGCCAGCAGTTGGACAGGGACCCACTATGGCTACACCTTC

size: many
J: TRBJ1-2
V: TRBV10-3
D: NA
CDR3: CAISEHGYGYTF
DNA: TGTGCCATCAGTGAGCACGGGTATGGCTACACCTTC

size: few
J: TRBJ2-3
V: TRBV9
D: TRBD2
CDR3: CASSVGFSGRPEVDTQYF
DNA: TGTGCCAGCAGCGTAGGCTTTAGCGGGAGACCTGAAGTAGATACGCAGTATTTT

size: NA
J: TRBJ1-4
V: TRBV29-1
D: NA
CDR3: CSVRATNEKLFF
DNA: TGCAGCGTCAGGGCAACTAATGAAAAACTGTTTTTT

size: many
J: TRBJ2-7
V: TRBV5-1
D: NA
CDR3: CASSFDWAYEQYF
DNA: TGCGCCAGCAGCTTTGACTGGGCCTACGAGCAGTACTTC

size: NA
J: TRBJ2-7
V: TRBV21-1
D: NA
CDR3: CASSKLGTGRPNYEQYF
DNA: TGTGCCAGCAGCAAATTGGGCACAGGTCGCCCAAACTACGAGCAGTACTTC

size: NA
J: TRBJ1-3
V: TRBV30
D: NA
CDR3: CAWNKQGGGNTIYF
DNA: TGTGCCTGGAACAAACAGGGAGGTGGAAACACCATATATTTT

size: NA
J: TRBJ2-4
V: TRBV4-1
D: NA
CDR3: CASGQVAGAKNIQYF
DNA: TGCGCCAGCGGCCAAGTCGCGGGAGCCAAAAACATTCAGTACTTC

size: few
J: TRBJ2-1
V: TRBV15
D: TRBD2
CDR3: CATSSRASGSYNEQFF
DNA: TGTGCCACCAGCAGTCGGGCTAGCGGCTCCTACAATGAGCAGTTCTTC

size: NA
J: TRBJ2-3
V: TRBV4-1
D: NA
CDR3: CASSQDLRPATDTQYF
DNA: TGCGCCAGCAGCCAAGATTTACGCCCGGCCACAGATACGCAGTATTTT

size: NA
J: TRBJ1-3
V: TRBV3-1
D: NA
CDR3: CASSQAGPHSGNTIYF
DNA: TGTGCCAGCAGCCAGGCCGGGCCGCACTCTGGAAACACCATATATTTT

size: NA
J: TRBJ2-1
V: TRBV20-1
D: NA
CDR3: CSRLLAEGGYTHEQFF
DNA: TGCAGCCGACTTCTAGCGGAGGGGGGGTACACTCATGAGCAGTTCTTC

size: many
J: TRBJ2-1
V: TRBV29-1
D: TRBD1
CDR3: CSVRTGNNEQFF
DNA: TGCAGCGTTCGGACAGGTAACAATGAGCAGTTCTTC

size: few
J: TRBJ2-7
V: TRBV20-1
D: NA
CDR3: CSATGGRSSYEQYF
DNA: TGCAGTGCCACCGGTGGGCGGAGCTCCTACGAGCAGTACTTC

size: few
J: TRBJ2-2
V: TRBV2
D: NA
CDR3: CASSERHANTGELFF
DNA: TGTGCCAGCAGTGAGCGACACGCGAACACCGGGGAGCTGTTTTTT

size: many
J: TRBJ1-4
V: TRBV20-1
D: NA
CDR3: CSARDLSGVWNEKLFF
DNA: TGCAGTGCTAGAGATCTGTCCGGGGTTTGGAATGAAAAACTGTTTTTT

size: NA
J: TRBJ2-7
V: TRBV29-1
D: NA
CDR3: CSVTVRSSYEQYF
DNA: TGCAGCGTGACAGTGAGGAGCTCCTACGAGCAGTACTTC

size: many
J: TRBJ1-5
V: TRBV2
D: NA
CDR3: CASQEQDQPQHF
DNA: TGTGCCAGTCAAGAGCAAGATCAGCCCCAGCATTTT

size: NA
J: TRBJ2-7
V: TRBV15
D: NA
CDR3: CATSRDRTPLEQYF
DNA: TGTGCCACCAGCAGAGATAGGACACCTCTCGAGCAGTACTTC

size: many
J: TRBJ1-4
V: TRBV5-1
D: NA
CDR3: CASSLGTDPRNEKLFF
DNA: TGCGCCAGCAGCTTGGGGACAGATCCACGTAATGAAAAACTGTTTTTT

size: few
J: TRBJ1-1
V: TRBV29-1
D: NA
CDR3: CSVEDLGSEAFF
DNA: TGCAGCGTTGAAGATCTTGGCTCTGAAGCTTTCTTT

size: few
J: TRBJ2-7
V: TRBV20-1
D: TRBD2
CDR3: CSASLLAARGAYEQYF
DNA: TGCAGTGCTAGTTTACTAGCGGCGAGGGGAGCTTACGAGCAGTACTTC

size: many
J: TRBJ2-2
V: TRBV7-9
D: TRBD2
CDR3: CASSFLGRHTGELFF
DNA: TGTGCCAGCAGCTTCCTCGGGAGGCACACCGGGGAGCTGTTTTTT

size: many
J: TRBJ2-7
V: TRBV20-1
D: NA
CDR3: CSAQNYEQYF
DNA: TGCAGTGCTCAGAACTACGAGCAGTACTTC

size: many
J: TRBJ2-5
V: TRBV10-3
D: TRBD1
CDR3: CAISAGTGYVETQYF
DNA: TGTGCCATCAGTGCCGGGACAGGGTATGTGGAGACCCAGTACTTC

size: NA
J: TRBJ2-7
V: TRBV7-8
D: NA
CDR3: CASSLLGQRFSEQYF
DNA: TGTGCCAGCAGCTTACTCGGACAGCGATTTTCCGAGCAGTACTTC

size: many
J: TRBJ1-1
V: TRBV29-1
D: NA
CDR3: CSATPGGVNTEAFF
DNA: TGCAGCGCAACACCCGGGGGCGTGAACACTGAAGCTTTCTTT

size: NA
J: TRBJ2-5
V: TRBV20-1
D: NA
CDR3: CSAKGESDETQYF
DNA: TGCAGTGCTAAAGGGGAGAGCGACGAGACCCAGTACTTC

size: NA
J: TRBJ2-1
V: TRBV6-5
D: NA
CDR3: CASSIPKRGGGDEQFF
DNA: TGTGCCAGCAGTATACCGAAGAGGGGGGGAGGGGATGAGCAGTTCTTC

size: few
J: TRBJ1-2
V: TRBV20-1
D: NA
CDR3: CSARSVYNGYTF
DNA: TGCAGTGCTAGGAGCGTTTATAATGGCTACACCTTC